The next 25 T cell receptor beta chains were all read from a single sample in a study of human T cells and chemical hapten exposure. Time point described: patch test 2, 6 weeks after DPC sensitization. Specified treatment: therapeutic diphenylcyclopropenone sensitization with weekly scalp DPC. TCRdb independently ran MiXCR on the RACE reads; one entry per CDR3 protein. The top ten hold more than 1.5% of the sample, which has about 54,000 distinct CDR3 sequences, 9.9% seen once. The starting material was whole blood, obtained in connection with sensitization to the hapten diphenylcyclopropenone (DPC). All receptors come from a woman in her forties or fifties with alopecia areata. Some clones in this sample may be carry-over from other donors' samples.

The CDR3 DNA sequence: TGTGCCAGCTCACCACCTTCCGGATACGAGCAGTACTTC. Translation: CASSPPSGYEQYF. The rearrangement uses TRBV18 and TRBJ2-7; D gene ambiguous. Between the trimmed V and J ends, which lost 0 bases and 4 bases, there was a span of 7 bases. Germline values: CDR1 KGHSH, CDR2 LQKENI. CDR3 size: 13 residues.

The chain recombines TRBV11-3 with TRBJ2-2, with D maybe TRBD2 (6 bases). In germline, CDR1 is SGHNT, CDR2 YENEEA. This CDR3 has 13 residues. The V gene lost 1 base and the J gene lost 6 bases, with 6 bases spanning the gap. This CDR3 is CASSLAGAGELFF. The CDR3, as DNA: TGTGCCAGCAGCTTAGCGGGGGCCGGGGAGCTGTTTTTT. Based on the CDR3 plus reference TRBV11-3 and TRBJ2-2, the full variable domain is EAGVVQSPRYKIIEKKQPVAFWCNPISGHNTLYWYLQNLGQGPELLIRYENEEAVDDSQLPKDRFSAERLKGVDSTLKIQPAELGDSAVYLCASSLAGAGELFFGEGSRLTVL.

This clonotype was recorded only once. The chain joins TRBV12-3 or TRBV12-4 to TRBJ1-2; D uncertain. V was clipped by 5 bases and J by 4 bases, with 11 bases between them. CDR3 length: 13 residues. The DNA of the CDR3 is TGTGCCAGCAGTCCGGACGGTGTCTATGGCTACACCTTC. Residues: CASSPDGVYGYTF.

This clonotype was observed a handful of times. This rearrangement joins TRBV28 to TRBJ2-5; 12 positions agree with TRBD2. The CDR3 totals 15 residues. The germline V gene has CDR1 MDHEN and CDR2 SYDVKM. With 3 bases clipped from V and 2 bases from J, the junction kept 1 base outside the gene matches. The CDR3 spells CASSLTSGGQETQYF. In nucleotides, the CDR3 is TGTGCCAGCAGTTTGACTAGCGGGGGACAAGAGACCCAGTACTTC.

In its sample, this clonotype was seen a few times. This rearrangement joins TRBV7-9 to TRBJ2-3, with 7 bases matching TRBD1. J lost 0 bases, V lost 2 bases, and 5 bases had no gene match. CDR3 length: 16 residues. The germline CDR1 and CDR2 sequences are SEHNR and FQNEAQ (reference sequence). Here the CDR3 reads CASSLRDRPSTDTQYF. CDR3 nucleotides: TGTGCCAGCAGCTTACGGGACAGACCTAGCACAGATACGCAGTATTTT.

This clonotype was found many times. The genes are TRBV13 and TRBJ1-1; D possibly corresponds to TRBD1 (5 bases). Germline-derived CDR1 and CDR2 are PRHDT and FYEKMQ (reference sequence). Trimming removed 7 bases at V and 0 bases at J, with 12 bases between. The CDR3 contains 14 residues. The DNA for the CDR3 is TGTGCCAGCACCAAGGGACTTATGAACACTGAAGCTTTCTTT. This translates into CASTKGLMNTEAFF.

This clonotype was picked up a small number of times. At one end, the junction sequence differs from germline, possibly due to a read error. This rearrangement joins TRBV14 to TRBJ2-2; D is perhaps TRBD1 (6 bases). Per the germline V gene, CDR1 is SGHDN and CDR2 is FVKESK. The CDR3 sequence is 14 residues long. DNA of the CDR3: TGTGCCAGCAGACAAGACTGGGGGCGCGGGGAGCTGTTTTTT. Encoded protein: CASRQDWGRGELFF.

The rearrangement joins TRBV7-9 to TRBJ2-1; D unresolved. CDR1 is SEHNR and CDR2 is FQNEAQ in the germline V gene (reference sequence). The CDR3 is made up of 15 amino acids. Between the trimmed V and J ends, which lost 0 bases and 0 bases, there was a span of 6 bases. Here the CDR3 DNA reads TGTGCCAGCAGCTTAGCTGTACTCTCCTACAATGAGCAGTTCTTC. The encoded protein is CASSLAVLSYNEQFF.

This clonotype has a count of ten or more. The chain has TRBV12-3 or TRBV12-4 and TRBJ1-5; TRBD1 matches 7 bases. This CDR3 is 16 amino acids long. V trimming: 6 bases; J trimming: 1 base; junction bases outside the gene matches: 9. CDR3 loop: CASSLETGRSNQPQHF. The CDR3 coding sequence is TGTGCCAGCAGCCTTGAGACAGGGCGAAGCAATCAGCCCCAGCATTTT.

Note on this clonotype: A read error may explain this, as a much larger clone is one base away. The chain recombines TRBV18 with TRBJ1-1; 8 positions match TRBD1. CDR3 length equals 16 residues. From germline, CDR1 is KGHSH and CDR2 LQKENI. CDR3: CTSSPSTGATNTEAFF. CDR3 DNA: TGTACCAGCTCACCCTCGACAGGGGCTACGAACACTGAAGCTTTCTTT. Full variable domain (remainder filled in from reference TRBV18 and TRBJ1-1): NAGVMQNPRHLVRRRGQEARLRCSPMKGHSHVYWYRQLPEEGLKFMVYLQKENIIDESGMPKERFSAEFPKEGPSILRIQQVVRGDSAAYFCTSSPSTGATNTEAFFGQGTRLTVV.

V usage is TRBV6-6 and J usage is TRBJ1-6, with 7 bases identical to TRBD1. The length of the CDR3 is 15 residues. V was pared by 6 bases and J by 9 bases, with 11 bases of the junction left unmatched. The germline V gene encodes CDR1 MNHNY and CDR2 SVGAGI (reference sequence). The CDR3 here is CASRTPTGNSSPLHF. The CDR3 region has the DNA TGTGCCAGCAGAACCCCGACAGGGAACAGTTCACCCCTCCACTTT.

This clonotype is classed as medium-sized. The genes are TRBV7-6 and TRBJ2-3; 9 bases agree with TRBD2. CDR3 length equals 15 residues. J was trimmed by 3 bases and V by 3 bases; bases with no gene match: 4. Germline V gene data show CDR1 as SGHVS and CDR2 as FNYEAQ. The CDR3 region is CASSFAGGPTDTQYF. As DNA, the CDR3 is TGTGCCAGCAGCTTCGCGGGAGGGCCAACAGATACGCAGTATTTT.

There are many counts of this clonotype. V usage is TRBV6-1 and J usage is TRBJ1-1, with D perhaps matching TRBD1 (5 bases). This CDR3 has 15 amino acids. Trimming shortened V by 7 bases and J by 0 bases, and 15 bases separated the two germline ends. Germline CDR1 MNHNS, CDR2 SASEGT. This CDR3 is CASNLRGNLNTEAFF. In DNA, the CDR3 is TGTGCCAGCAACTTAAGGGGAAATTTGAACACTGAAGCTTTCTTT.

This clonotype was counted ten times or more. V and J are TRBV29-1 and TRBJ1-1; 9 nucleotides align to TRBD1. CDR1 and CDR2 from the germline V gene are SQVTM and ANQGSEA. With 0 bases clipped from V and 6 bases from J, the junction kept 2 bases outside the gene matches. This CDR3 spans 13 amino acids. The CDR3 loop is CSVEEQGAAEAFF. CDR3 DNA: TGCAGCGTTGAAGAACAGGGGGCGGCTGAAGCTTTCTTT.

This clonotype came up many times. The V and J genes are TRBV28 and TRBJ1-5, with D possibly being TRBD1 (6 bases). The CDR3 sequence is 15 residues long. V was cut by 9 bases and J by 7 bases, with 22 bases left in between. Germline CDR1 is MDHEN and CDR2 is SYDVKM. The CDR3 sequence is CASRVGDKRAQPQHF. The CDR3 DNA reads as TGTGCCAGTCGCGTTGGGGACAAAAGGGCCCAGCCCCAGCATTTT.

V gene TRBV29-1 combines with J gene TRBJ2-7, with no clear D. This CDR3 has 10 amino acids. Trimming took off 6 bases at V and 5 bases at J, with 8 bases between the two ends. CDR1 is SQVTM, CDR2 ANQGSEA, per germline. CDR3 region: CSVRQNEQYF. The CDR3, as DNA: TGCAGCGTCCGACAAAACGAGCAGTACTTC.

This clonotype was observed many times. V usage is TRBV12-3 or TRBV12-4 and J usage is TRBJ2-7; D is possibly TRBD1 (6 bases). The CDR3 covers 11 residues. V gave up 9 bases and J gave up 6 bases, with 12 bases separating them. The CDR3 region has the DNA TGTGCCAGTCAGGGGTTTGGCGAGCAGTACTTC. Its translation is CASQGFGEQYF.

This clonotype was detected a few times. The chain couples TRBV6-2 or TRBV6-3 to TRBJ2-6, with D maybe TRBD2 (5 bases). The germline gives CDR1 MNHEY, CDR2 SVGEGT. V shed 0 bases and J shed 9 bases, with 9 bases lying between them. The CDR3 extends over 14 amino acids. CDR3 sequence (DNA): TGTGCCAGCAGTTACTCTGGCCGGGGCAACGTCCTGACTTTC. Residues: CASSYSGRGNVLTF.

Many counts were recorded for this clonotype. This chain joins TRBV29-1 and TRBJ1-1; the D gene is possibly TRBD1 (5 bases). Germline V gives CDR1 SQVTM, CDR2 ANQGSEA. Trimming removed 0 bases at V and 4 bases at J, with 18 bases between. The CDR3 is made up of 16 amino acids. In nucleotides, the CDR3 is TGCAGCGTTGAAGATCCCGCGACAGTTCCGGGCACTGAAGCTTTCTTT. This translates into CSVEDPATVPGTEAFF.

This clonotype was counted ten times or more. The V and J genes are TRBV3-2 and TRBJ1-5. TRBV3-2 is flagged as a pseudogene. The CDR3 runs 13 residues. The CDR3 bases are TGTGCCAGCAGGGACGACAATAATCAGCCCCAGCATTTT. Amino acid sequence: CASRDDNNQPQHF.

This rearrangement joins TRBV15 to TRBJ2-7, with D uncertain. The CDR3 length is 15 residues. Germline values: CDR1 LNHNV, CDR2 YYDKDF (reference sequence). The V end lost 0 bases, the J end lost 2 bases, and 11 bases lay between the germline ends. The CDR3 coding sequence is TGTGCCACCAGCAGAGATCTGCCCAGTCCCTACGAGCAGTACTTC. Its protein product is CATSRDLPSPYEQYF.

At least ten counts were recorded for this clonotype. The V and J genes are TRBV6-5 and TRBJ2-1, with TRBD1 matching 11 bases. This CDR3 has 13 amino acids. CDR1 is MNHEY and CDR2 is SVGAGI in the germline V gene. V gave up 6 bases and J gave up 9 bases; unmatched junction bases: 4. In DNA form, the CDR3 reads TGTGCCAGCAGCCGGGGACAGGGGGTTGAGCAGTTCTTC. Translation: CASSRGQGVEQFF.

This clonotype was counted at least ten times. J is TRBJ1-1 and V is TRBV21-1. TRBV21-1 is a pseudogene locus. This CDR3 is 12 amino acids long. The CDR3 is CASTRRRLSAFF. The DNA for the CDR3 is TGTGCCAGCACCAGGAGGAGGTTATCAGCTTTCTTT.

This clonotype turned up a few times. This chain joins TRBV7-2 and TRBJ2-3, with unresolved D. The CDR3 loop spans 13 amino acids. The germline gives CDR1 SGHTA, CDR2 FQGNSA. The germline V and J ends were trimmed by 5 bases and 6 bases, with 12 bases remaining between them. CDR3 protein: CASSPGPSDTQYF. DNA for the CDR3: TGTGCCAGCAGCCCTGGGCCCTCGGATACGCAGTATTTT.

This clonotype appeared a few times. V usage is TRBV7-8 and J usage is TRBJ2-1, with 9 bases matching TRBD2. After removal of 7 bases from V and 4 bases from J, the junction contained 8 bases not matched to a gene. CDR1 and CDR2 from the germline V gene are SGHVS and FQNEAQ. The CDR3 consists of 15 residues. In DNA, the CDR3 is TGTGCCAGCACCCAACTAGCGGGCCCTTACAATGAGCAGTTCTTC. Translating gives CASTQLAGPYNEQFF. The variable domain in full, with the rest retrieved from reference TRBV7-8 and TRBJ2-1, is GAGVSQSPRYKVAKRGQDVALRCDPISGHVSLFWYQQALGQGPEFLTYFQNEAQLDKSGLPSDRFFAERPEGSVSTLKIQRTQQEDSAVYLCASTQLAGPYNEQFFGPGTRLTVL.